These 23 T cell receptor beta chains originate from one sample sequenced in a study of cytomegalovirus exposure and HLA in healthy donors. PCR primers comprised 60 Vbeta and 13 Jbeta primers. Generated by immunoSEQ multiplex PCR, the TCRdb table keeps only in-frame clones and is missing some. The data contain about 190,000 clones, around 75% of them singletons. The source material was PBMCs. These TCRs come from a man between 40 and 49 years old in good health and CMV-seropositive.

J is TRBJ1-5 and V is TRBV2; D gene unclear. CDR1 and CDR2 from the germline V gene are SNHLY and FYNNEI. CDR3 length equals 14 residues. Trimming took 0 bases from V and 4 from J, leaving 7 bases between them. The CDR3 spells CASSEALWNQPQHF. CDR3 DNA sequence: TGTGCCAGCAGTGAAGCGCTATGGAATCAGCCCCAGCATTTT.

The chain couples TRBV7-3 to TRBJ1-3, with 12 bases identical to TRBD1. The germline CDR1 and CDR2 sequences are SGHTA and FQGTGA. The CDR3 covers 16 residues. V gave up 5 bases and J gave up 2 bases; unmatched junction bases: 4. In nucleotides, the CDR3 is TGTGCCAGCAGCGCGGGACAGGGGGCTGCTGGAAACACCATATATTTT. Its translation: CASSAGQGAAGNTIYF. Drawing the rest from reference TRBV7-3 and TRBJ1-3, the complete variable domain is GAGVSQTPSNKVTEKGKYVELRCDPISGHTALYWYRQSLGQGPEFLIYFQGTGAADDSGLPNDRFFAVRPEGSVSTLKIQRTERGDSAVYLCASSAGQGAAGNTIYFGEGSWLTVV.

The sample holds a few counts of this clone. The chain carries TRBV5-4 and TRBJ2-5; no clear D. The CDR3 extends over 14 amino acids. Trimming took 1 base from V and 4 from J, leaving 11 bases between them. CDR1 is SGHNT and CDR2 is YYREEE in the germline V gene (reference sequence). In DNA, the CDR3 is TGTGCCAGCAGCTTGAGGCGGCGTCCAGAGACCCAGTACTTC. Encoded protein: CASSLRRRPETQYF.

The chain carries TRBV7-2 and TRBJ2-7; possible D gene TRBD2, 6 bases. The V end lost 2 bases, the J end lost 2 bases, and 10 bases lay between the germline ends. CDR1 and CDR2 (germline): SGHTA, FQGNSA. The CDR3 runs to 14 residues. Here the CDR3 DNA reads TGTGCCAGCAGCTTAAGCGGCGGGACCTACGAGCAGTACTTC. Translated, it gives CASSLSGGTYEQYF.

The CDR3 is CATSREPSGGPQETQYF. CDR3 coding DNA: TGTGCCACCAGCAGGGAACCTAGCGGGGGTCCGCAAGAGACCCAGTACTTC. The gene calls are TRBV15 and TRBJ2-5; 10 nucleotides agree with TRBD2. The V and J ends lost 3 bases and 2 bases, in that order; junction bases with no gene match: 9. The CDR3 is made up of 17 amino acids. The germline V gene encodes CDR1 LNHNV and CDR2 YYDKDF (reference sequence).

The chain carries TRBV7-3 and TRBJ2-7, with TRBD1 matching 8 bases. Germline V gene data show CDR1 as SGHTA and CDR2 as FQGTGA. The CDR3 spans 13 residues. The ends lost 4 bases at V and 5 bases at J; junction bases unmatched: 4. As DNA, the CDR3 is TGTGCCAGCAGCTCGGACAGGGCCCACGAGCAGTACTTC. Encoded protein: CASSSDRAHEQYF.

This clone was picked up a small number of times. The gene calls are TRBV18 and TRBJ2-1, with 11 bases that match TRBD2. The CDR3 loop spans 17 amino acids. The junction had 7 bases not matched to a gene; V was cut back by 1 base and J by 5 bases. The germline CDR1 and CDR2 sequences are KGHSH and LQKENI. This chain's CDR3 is CASSPQLAGALNNEQFF. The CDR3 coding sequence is TGTGCCAGCTCACCACAACTAGCGGGGGCCCTAAACAATGAGCAGTTCTTC. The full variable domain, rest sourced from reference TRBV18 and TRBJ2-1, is NAGVMQNPRHLVRRRGQEARLRCSPMKGHSHVYWYRQLPEEGLKFMVYLQKENIIDESGMPKERFSAEFPKEGPSILRIQQVVRGDSAAYFCASSPQLAGALNNEQFFGPGTRLTVL.

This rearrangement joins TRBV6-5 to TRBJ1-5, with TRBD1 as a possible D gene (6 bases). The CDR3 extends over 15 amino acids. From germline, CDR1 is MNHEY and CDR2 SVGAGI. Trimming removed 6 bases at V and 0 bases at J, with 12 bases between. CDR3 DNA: TGTGCCAGCAGCTCGACAGGCTATAGCAATCAGCCCCAGCATTTT. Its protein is CASSSTGYSNQPQHF.

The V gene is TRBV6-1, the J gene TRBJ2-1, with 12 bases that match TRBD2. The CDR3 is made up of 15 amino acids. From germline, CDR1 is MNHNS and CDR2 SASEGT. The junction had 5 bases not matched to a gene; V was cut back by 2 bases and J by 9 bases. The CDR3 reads CASSELAGGPGEQFF. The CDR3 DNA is TGTGCCAGCAGTGAACTAGCGGGGGGGCCGGGTGAGCAGTTCTTC.

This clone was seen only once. The CDR3 loop is CASSVMPQGPGLGANVLTF. CDR3 sequence (DNA): TGTGCCAGCAGCGTAATGCCCCAGGGGCCAGGTCTCGGGGCCAACGTCCTGACTTTC. This chain joins TRBV9 and TRBJ2-6; a possible D gene is TRBD1 (6 bases). CDR1 and CDR2 (germline): SGDLS, YYNGEE. Trimming cost V 1 base and J 4 bases, with 21 bases left between them. This CDR3 is built from 19 residues. Looking up the rest from reference TRBV9 and TRBJ2-6 gives the full variable domain: DSGVTQTPKHLITATGQRVTLRCSPRSGDLSVYWYQQSLDQGLQFLIQYYNGEERAKGNILERFSAQQFPDLHSELNLSSLELGDSALYFCASSVMPQGPGLGANVLTFGAGSRLTVL.

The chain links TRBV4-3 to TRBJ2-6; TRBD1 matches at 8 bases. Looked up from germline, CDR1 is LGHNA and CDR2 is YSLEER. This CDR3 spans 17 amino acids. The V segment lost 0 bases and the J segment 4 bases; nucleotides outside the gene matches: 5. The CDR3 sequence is CASSQETGDIGANVLTF. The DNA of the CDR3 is TGCGCCAGCAGCCAAGAGACAGGGGATATCGGGGCCAACGTCCTGACTTTC.

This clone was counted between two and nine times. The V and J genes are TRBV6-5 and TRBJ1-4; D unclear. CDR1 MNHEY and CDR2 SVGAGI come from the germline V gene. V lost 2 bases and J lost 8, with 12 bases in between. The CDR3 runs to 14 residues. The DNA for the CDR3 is TGTGCCAGCAGTTACGGCGGGGTCGGAGAAAAACTGTTTTTT. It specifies CASSYGGVGEKLFF.

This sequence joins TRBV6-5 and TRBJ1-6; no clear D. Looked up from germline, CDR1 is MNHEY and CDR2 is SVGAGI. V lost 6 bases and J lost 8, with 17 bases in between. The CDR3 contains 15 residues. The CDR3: CASSHNRGSDSPLHF. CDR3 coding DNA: TGTGCCAGCAGCCATAACCGGGGTTCGGATTCACCCCTCCACTTT.

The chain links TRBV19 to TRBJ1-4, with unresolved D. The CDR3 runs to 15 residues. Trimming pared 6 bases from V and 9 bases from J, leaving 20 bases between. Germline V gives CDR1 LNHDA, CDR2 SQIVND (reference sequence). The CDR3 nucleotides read TGTGCCAGTAGCCCCCCGGAGGAAGGGTTGAAAAAACTGTTTTTT. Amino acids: CASSPPEEGLKKLFF. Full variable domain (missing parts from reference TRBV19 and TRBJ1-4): DGGITQSPKYLFRKEGQNVTLSCEQNLNHDAMYWYRQDPGQGLRLIYYSQIVNDFQKGDIAEGYSVSREKKESFPLTVTSAQKNPTAFYLCASSPPEEGLKKLFFGSGTQLSVL.

The chain's CDR3 is CASSLGTGGGNQPQHF. CDR3 coding DNA: TGTGCCAGCAGCTTAGGCACAGGGGGGGGCAATCAGCCCCAGCATTTT. The chain carries TRBV7-9 and TRBJ1-5; 8 nucleotides match TRBD1. Germline V gene sequence: CDR1 SEHNR, CDR2 FQNEAQ (reference sequence). V was pared by 1 base and J by 2 bases, with 4 bases of the junction left unmatched. This CDR3 is 16 amino acids long.

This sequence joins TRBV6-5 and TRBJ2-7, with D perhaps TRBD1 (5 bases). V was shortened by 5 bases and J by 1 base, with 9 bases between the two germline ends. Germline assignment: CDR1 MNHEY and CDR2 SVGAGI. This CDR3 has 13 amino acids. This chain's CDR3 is CASSDRQSYEQYF. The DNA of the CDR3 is TGTGCCAGCAGTGACAGACAGTCCTACGAGCAGTACTTC.

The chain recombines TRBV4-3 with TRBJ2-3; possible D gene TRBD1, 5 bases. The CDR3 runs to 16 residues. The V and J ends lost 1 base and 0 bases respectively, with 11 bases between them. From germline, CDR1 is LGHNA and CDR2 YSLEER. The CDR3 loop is CASSQVIYRSTDTQYF. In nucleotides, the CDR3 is TGCGCCAGCAGCCAAGTAATTTACAGGAGCACAGATACGCAGTATTTT.

The CDR3 sequence: CASSSARNTEAFF. CDR3 DNA: TGTGCCAGTAGTAGCGCTCGTAACACTGAAGCTTTCTTT. The chain has TRBV19 and TRBJ1-1; no clear D gene. This CDR3 region has 13 residues. The V gene lost 4 bases and the J gene lost 2 bases, with 8 bases spanning the gap. Looked up from germline, CDR1 is LNHDA and CDR2 is SQIVND (reference sequence). Full variable domain (missing parts from reference TRBV19 and TRBJ1-1): DGGITQSPKYLFRKEGQNVTLSCEQNLNHDAMYWYRQDPGQGLRLIYYSQIVNDFQKGDIAEGYSVSREKKESFPLTVTSAQKNPTAFYLCASSSARNTEAFFGQGTRLTVV.

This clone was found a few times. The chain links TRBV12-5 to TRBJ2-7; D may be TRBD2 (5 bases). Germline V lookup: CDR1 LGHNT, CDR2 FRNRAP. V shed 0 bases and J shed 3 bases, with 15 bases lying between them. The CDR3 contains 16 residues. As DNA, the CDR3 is TGTGCTAGTGGTTTGGTATTAGGGAACGGGATCTACGAGCAGTACTTC. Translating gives CASGLVLGNGIYEQYF.

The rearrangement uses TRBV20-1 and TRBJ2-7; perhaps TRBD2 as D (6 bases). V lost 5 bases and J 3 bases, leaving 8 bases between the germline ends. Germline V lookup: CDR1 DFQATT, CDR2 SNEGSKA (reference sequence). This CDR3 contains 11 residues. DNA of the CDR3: TGCAGTGCTCTGGGGGGCTACGAGCAGTACTTC. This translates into CSALGGYEQYF.

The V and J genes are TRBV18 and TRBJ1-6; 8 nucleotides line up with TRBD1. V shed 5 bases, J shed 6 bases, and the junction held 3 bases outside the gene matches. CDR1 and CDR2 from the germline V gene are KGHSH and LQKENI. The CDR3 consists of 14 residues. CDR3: CASSTGQGNSPLHF. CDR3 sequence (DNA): TGTGCCAGCTCAACCGGACAGGGTAATTCACCCCTCCACTTT.

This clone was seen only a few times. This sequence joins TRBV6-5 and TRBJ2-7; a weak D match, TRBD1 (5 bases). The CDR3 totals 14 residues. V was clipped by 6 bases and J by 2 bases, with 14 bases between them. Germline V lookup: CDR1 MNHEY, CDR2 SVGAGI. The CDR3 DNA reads TGTGCCAGCAGACCGATAGGGGTTACCTACGAGCAGTACTTC. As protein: CASRPIGVTYEQYF.

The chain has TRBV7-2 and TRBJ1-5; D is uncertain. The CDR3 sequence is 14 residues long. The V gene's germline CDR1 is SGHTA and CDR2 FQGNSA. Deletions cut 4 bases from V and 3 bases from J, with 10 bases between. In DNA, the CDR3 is TGTGCCAGCAGCTCCGACGGAGTCAATCAGCCCCAGCATTTT. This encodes CASSSDGVNQPQHF.